This entry features one T cell receptor beta chain sequence. No antigen is known for it. The sample belongs to a study of long-term antiretroviral therapy in people with HIV. The CDR3 covers 14 residues. The V gene lost 1 base and the J gene lost 5 bases, with 11 bases spanning the gap. Germline-derived CDR1 and CDR2 are SGHAT and FQNNGV. Sequencing relied on immunoSEQ assay v3.0, run at survey level. Some clones are missing from TCRdb's copy, which holds only in-frame ones; the method was immunoSEQ multiplex PCR. The data contain 20,000 to 25,000 clones, approximately 90% of them seen just once; the ten biggest clones take up around 6.4%. Study-level points and caveats: ART adherence, viral resistance and therapy changes went unrecorded.

The source was unsorted PBMCs, collected 0.6 years after starting antiretroviral therapy. The source of this sequence is a man between 60 and 70 years old with HIV. The V call is TRBV11-2, the J call TRBJ2-5, with D perhaps TRBD1 or TRBD2 (5 bases each). The CDR3: CASSLVLGVETQYF. The CDR3 DNA sequence: TGTGCCAGCAGCTTAGTGCTGGGGGTCGAGACCCAGTACTTC. The whole variable domain, filled in from reference TRBV11-2 and TRBJ2-5, reads EAGVAQSPRYKIIEKRQSVAFWCNPISGHATLYWYQQILGQGPKLLIQFQNNGVVDDSQLPKDRFSAERLKGVDSTLKIQPAKLEDSAVYLCASSLVLGVETQYFGPGTRLLVL.